This paragraph reports one T cell receptor (beta chain). A read error may account for a junction end that differs from germline. The data were taken from a study of blood T cell repertoires in COVID-19. Study-level information: T cells, B-cell-depleted T cells, or PBMCs supplied cDNA or gDNA.

CDR1 and CDR2 (germline): SSHAT, FNYEAQ (reference sequence). The CDR3 contains 16 residues. Original processing notes: Amplified reference gene primers provided the basis for estimating nucleated cell counts. The method was immunoSEQ multiplex PCR; TCRdb's version includes in-frame clones alone and lacks a portion of them. V and J calls and clone size are as listed in that table; D and trimming were resolved from the DNA. The repertoire holds 85,000 to 95,000 clones, around nine tenths seen once, with 3% to 4.5% in the top ten. The receptor was derived from a woman aged 45 to 65 in a cohort sampled during active COVID-19. The sequenced sample consisted of peripheral blood. The rearrangement uses TRBV7-7 and TRBJ2-3; 12 nucleotides line up with TRBD2. The CDR3 here is CASSPTSGRGTDTQYF. CDR3 DNA sequence: TGTGCTAGCAGCCCGACTAGCGGGAGAGGGACAGATACGCAGTATTTT.